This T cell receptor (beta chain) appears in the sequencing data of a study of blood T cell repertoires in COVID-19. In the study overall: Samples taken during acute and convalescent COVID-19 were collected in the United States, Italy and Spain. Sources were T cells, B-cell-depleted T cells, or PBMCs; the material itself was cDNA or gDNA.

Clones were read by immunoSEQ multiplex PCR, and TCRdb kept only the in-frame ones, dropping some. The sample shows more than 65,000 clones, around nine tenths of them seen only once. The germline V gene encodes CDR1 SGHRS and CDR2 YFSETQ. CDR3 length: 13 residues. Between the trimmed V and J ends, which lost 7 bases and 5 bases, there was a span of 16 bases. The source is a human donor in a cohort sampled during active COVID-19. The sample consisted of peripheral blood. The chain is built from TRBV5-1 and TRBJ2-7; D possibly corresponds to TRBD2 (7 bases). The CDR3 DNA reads TGCGCCAGCCGCCGAGGGGGGGCGGACGAGCAGTACTTC. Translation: CASRRGGADEQYF. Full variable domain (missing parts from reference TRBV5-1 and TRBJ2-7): KAGVTQTPRYLIKTRGQQVTLSCSPISGHRSVSWYQQTPGQGLQFLFEYFSETQRNKGNFPGRFSGRQFSNSRSEMNVSTLELGDSALYLCASRRGGADEQYFGPGTRLTVT.